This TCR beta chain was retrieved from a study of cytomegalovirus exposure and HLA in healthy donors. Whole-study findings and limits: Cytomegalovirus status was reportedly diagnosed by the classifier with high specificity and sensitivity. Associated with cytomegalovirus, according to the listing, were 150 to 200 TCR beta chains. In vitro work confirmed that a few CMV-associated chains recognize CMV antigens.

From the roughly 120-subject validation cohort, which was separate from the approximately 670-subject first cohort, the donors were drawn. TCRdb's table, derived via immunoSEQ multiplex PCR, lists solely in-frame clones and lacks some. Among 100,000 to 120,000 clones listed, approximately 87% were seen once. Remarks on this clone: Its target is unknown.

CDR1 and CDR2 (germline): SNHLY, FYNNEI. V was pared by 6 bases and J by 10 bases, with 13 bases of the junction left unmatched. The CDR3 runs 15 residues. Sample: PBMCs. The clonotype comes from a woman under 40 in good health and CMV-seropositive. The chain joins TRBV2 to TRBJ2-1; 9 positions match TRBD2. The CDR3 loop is CASRPAGGRALEQFF. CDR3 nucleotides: TGTGCCAGCAGACCCGCCGGCGGGAGGGCCTTAGAGCAGTTCTTC.